The 24 T cell receptor beta chains below all came from one sample that was sequenced in a study of T cells in localized non-small cell lung cancer. The protocol was immunoSEQ multiplex PCR, while the TCRdb copy is restricted to in-frame clones and leaves out a portion. Of about 78,000 clones detected, 70% to 90% appear once; the ten largest clones hold over 2.5%. The sample consisted of peripheral blood, taken before any cancer treatment. Receptors were obtained from a man aged 40 to 70 with stage I lung adenocarcinoma.

This clone was seen a few times. The V gene is TRBV10-3, the J gene TRBJ2-3; TRBD2 is a possible D gene (6 bases). V lost 6 bases and J lost 1, with 8 bases in between. The V gene's germline CDR1 is ENHRY and CDR2 SYGVKD. The CDR3 runs 13 residues. The CDR3 DNA reads as TGTGCCATCAGGGGGGAGGGCACAGATACGCAGTATTTT. It is translated as CAIRGEGTDTQYF.

This chain uses TRBV28 with TRBJ2-7, with D unresolved. The CDR3 consists of 11 residues. In germline, CDR1 is MDHEN, CDR2 SYDVKM. The V end was cut by 5 bases, the J end by 3 bases, with 5 bases between. The CDR3 loop reads CASSRLYEQYF. The CDR3, as DNA: TGTGCCAGCAGTCGACTCTACGAGCAGTACTTC.

By share, this clone ranks as medium-sized. This chain connects TRBV11-2 to TRBJ2-7, with 9 nucleotides matching TRBD1. With V trimmed by 4 bases and J by 4 bases, 11 bases remained unmatched. Germline loops: CDR1 SGHAT, CDR2 FQNNGV. The CDR3 loop spans 16 amino acids. CDR3 sequence: CASSSKWTGAGYEQYF. DNA of the CDR3: TGTGCCAGCAGCTCCAAGTGGACAGGGGCTGGTTACGAGCAGTACTTC.

This chain connects TRBV5-6 to TRBJ1-2; TRBD1 aligns across 7 bases. Germline lookup yields CDR1 SGHDT and CDR2 YYEEEE. The length of the CDR3 is 15 residues. Trimming at V came to 5 bases and at J to 4 bases, leaving 11 bases not matched to a gene. The chain's CDR3 is CASSLVDREGYGYTF. The CDR3, as DNA: TGTGCCAGCAGTCTGGTTGACAGGGAGGGCTATGGCTACACCTTC. Full variable domain (outside the CDR3, taken from reference TRBV5-6 and TRBJ1-2): DAGVTQSPTHLIKTRGQQVTLRCSPKSGHDTVSWYQQALGQGPQFIFQYYEEEERQRGNFPDRFSGHQFPNYSSELNVNALLLGDSALYLCASSLVDREGYGYTFGSGTRLTVV.

The genes are TRBV5-4 and TRBJ2-1; 14 bases map to TRBD2. V was pared by 5 bases and J by 9 bases, with 13 bases of the junction left unmatched. Germline V gene sequence: CDR1 SGHNT, CDR2 YYREEE (reference sequence). The CDR3 consists of 17 residues. The CDR3 DNA sequence: TGTGCCAGCAGAGATCTGGCCGGGACTAGCGGGGGCAGTGAGCAGTTCTTC. Translation: CASRDLAGTSGGSEQFF.

V and J are TRBV29-1 and TRBJ2-3, with 11 bases that match TRBD2. CDR1 is SQVTM, CDR2 ANQGSEA, per germline. This CDR3 has 16 residues. J lost 0 bases, V lost 1 base, and 3 bases had no gene match. The CDR3 DNA reads as TGCAGCGTTGAAGGGGGGACTAGCGGAAGCACAGATACGCAGTATTTT. Its translation is CSVEGGTSGSTDTQYF.

The sample holds a few counts of this clone. Other nucleotide sequences in the sample specify the same CDR3. The V gene is TRBV6-5, the J gene TRBJ2-3; no definite D call. The V gene lost 2 bases and the J gene lost 2 bases, with 5 bases spanning the gap. Germline V lookup: CDR1 MNHEY, CDR2 SVGAGI. The CDR3 spans 13 residues. This CDR3 reads CASSYLITDTQYF. The CDR3 bases are TGTGCCAGCAGTTACCTGATCACAGATACGCAGTATTTT.

This clone was observed once. The CDR3 spells CASSPGNQPQHF. The CDR3 region has the DNA TGTGCCAGCTCACCAGGGAATCAGCCCCAGCATTTT. The chain has TRBV18 and TRBJ1-5; no firm D call. From germline, CDR1 is KGHSH and CDR2 LQKENI. This CDR3 is 12 amino acids long. V was trimmed by 2 bases and J by 4 bases, leaving 3 bases between them.

The chain links TRBV27 to TRBJ2-3, with 8 bases that match TRBD2. CDR1 and CDR2 from the germline V gene are MNHEY and SMNVEV (reference sequence). This CDR3 spans 11 amino acids. V was clipped by 7 bases and J by 8 bases; unmatched bases: 2. The CDR3 DNA sequence: TGTGCCAGCACGGGGGGGGTTACGCAGTATTTT. Translated, it gives CASTGGVTQYF.

The V gene is TRBV6-1, the J gene TRBJ2-3; 12 positions agree with TRBD2. CDR3 length: 17 amino acids. V shed 4 bases and J 2 bases; nucleotides not matched to a gene: 7. Germline CDR1 reads MNHNS; CDR2 reads SASEGT. Written as DNA, the CDR3 is TGTGCCAGCAGTGTTTTTCGACTAGCGGGGGACACAGATACGCAGTATTTT. Encoded protein: CASSVFRLAGDTDTQYF.

The chain couples TRBV18 to TRBJ1-1; D is possibly TRBD1 (5 bases). The length of the CDR3 is 15 residues. The germline V and J ends were trimmed by 8 bases and 3 bases, with 19 bases remaining between them. CDR1 and CDR2 (germline): KGHSH, LQKENI. The CDR3 reads CASHPKTTGDTEAFF. In nucleotides, the CDR3 is TGTGCCAGCCACCCCAAAACTACAGGTGACACTGAAGCTTTCTTT. Supplemented by reference TRBV18 and TRBJ1-1, the full variable domain reads NAGVMQNPRHLVRRRGQEARLRCSPMKGHSHVYWYRQLPEEGLKFMVYLQKENIIDESGMPKERFSAEFPKEGPSILRIQQVVRGDSAAYFCASHPKTTGDTEAFFGQGTRLTVV.

In nucleotides, the CDR3 is TGTGCCAGCGATCAGGCAGGGGGCGACTATGGCTACACCTTC. This gives the protein CASDQAGGDYGYTF. V usage is TRBV28 and J usage is TRBJ1-2, with TRBD1 identical over 8 bases. V shed 8 bases and J 3 bases; nucleotides not matched to a gene: 8. Germline loops: CDR1 MDHEN, CDR2 SYDVKM. This CDR3 is 14 amino acids long.

This clone showed up just once. The chain joins TRBV19 to TRBJ2-7, with a possible D match to TRBD1 (7 bases). The CDR3 length is 14 residues. The V end lost 1 base, the J end lost 4 bases, and 11 bases lay between the germline ends. The germline V gene encodes CDR1 LNHDA and CDR2 SQIVND (reference sequence). The CDR3 nucleotides are TGTGCCAGTAGTATAGCTTCAGGGGGGTACGAGCAGTACTTC. Protein product: CASSIASGGYEQYF.

This clone has only a few counts. This chain joins TRBV5-1 and TRBJ1-1, with D possibly matching TRBD1 (5 bases). Germline loops: CDR1 SGHRS, CDR2 YFSETQ. The CDR3 loop spans 16 amino acids. Trimming pared 2 bases from V and 4 bases from J, leaving 18 bases between. The CDR3: CASSLGPSGASTEAFF. DNA for the CDR3: TGCGCCAGCAGCTTAGGCCCGTCTGGGGCGTCCACTGAAGCTTTCTTT.

The rearrangement joins TRBV5-5 to TRBJ1-5; D unclear. Germline V gene lookup returns CDR1 SGHKS and CDR2 YYEKEE (reference sequence). CDR3 length: 14 residues. V lost 2 bases and J lost 3, with 9 bases in between. The DNA of the CDR3 is TGTGCCAGCAGCTTAAGGCCTGTCAATCAGCCCCAGCATTTT. Residues: CASSLRPVNQPQHF.

The chain is built from TRBV7-3 and TRBJ2-7, with 7 nucleotides matching TRBD2. Germline lookup yields CDR1 SGHTA and CDR2 FQGTGA. V lost 1 base to trimming and J lost 2 bases; unmatched junction nucleotides: 8. This CDR3 has 16 residues. The CDR3 nucleotides read TGTGCCAGCAGCTTAAGTTGGGCTAGCGGCGCCTACGAGCAGTACTTC. Residues: CASSLSWASGAYEQYF.

This clone was detected only once. The chain employs TRBV28 and TRBJ2-3; 7 bases align to TRBD1. V lost 6 bases, J lost 4 bases, and 10 bases stayed unmatched. There are 15 residues in the CDR3. Germline V gene data show CDR1 as MDHEN and CDR2 as SYDVKM. The CDR3 is CASRREDRASDTQYF. In DNA, the CDR3 is TGTGCCAGCAGGAGGGAAGACAGGGCCTCAGATACGCAGTATTTT.

V is TRBV5-1 and J is TRBJ2-1, with 10 bases fitting TRBD2. This CDR3 comprises 19 residues. Germline lookup yields CDR1 SGHRS and CDR2 YFSETQ. The trim removed 3 bases at V and 0 bases at J, leaving 12 bases unmatched. The chain's CDR3 is CASSSVGTSASSSYNEQFF. CDR3 bases: TGCGCCAGCAGCTCGGTGGGGACTAGCGCATCGAGCTCCTACAATGAGCAGTTCTTC.

The V gene is TRBV4-2, the J gene TRBJ2-2; 10 nucleotides align to TRBD2. The CDR3 consists of 15 residues. Germline V gene lookup returns CDR1 LGHNA and CDR2 YNFKEQ. V was clipped by 3 bases and J by 5 bases; unmatched bases: 3. CDR3 loop: CASSQSGGDTGELFF. The CDR3, as DNA: TGTGCCAGCAGCCAGAGCGGGGGGGATACCGGGGAGCTGTTTTTT.

The rearrangement uses TRBV7-9 and TRBJ2-5; the D gene is possibly TRBD1 (5 bases). V dropped 5 bases and J dropped 2 bases, with 18 bases sitting between them. The CDR3 consists of 16 residues. Germline CDR1 reads SEHNR; CDR2 reads FQNEAQ (reference sequence). Here the CDR3 reads CASSPGQNTYQETQYF. The CDR3 DNA sequence: TGTGCCAGCAGCCCAGGGCAGAACACATATCAAGAGACCCAGTACTTC.

The genes are TRBV1 and TRBJ2-5; TRBD2 is the table's D call and was not checked against the DNA. TRBV1 is assigned pseudogene status. The CDR3 totals 14 residues. Written as DNA, the CDR3 is TGCACCAGCAGCCGGAGCGGGGAACAAGAGACCCAGTACTTC. The encoded protein is CTSSRSGEQETQYF.

The rearrangement joins TRBV6-6 to TRBJ1-2; D is unresolved. V dropped 8 bases and J dropped 0 bases, with 10 bases sitting between them. The CDR3 is 13 amino acids. Germline CDR1 MNHNY, CDR2 SVGAGI (reference sequence). CDR3 residues: CASLGGANYGYTF. The CDR3 region has the DNA TGTGCCAGCCTGGGCGGGGCTAACTATGGCTACACCTTC.

The rearrangement links TRBV27 to TRBJ1-1, with D perhaps matching TRBD1 (6 bases). CDR3 length: 13 amino acids. V lost 2 bases and J lost 6, with 10 bases in between. Germline-derived CDR1 and CDR2 are MNHEY and SMNVEV (reference sequence). As DNA, the CDR3 is TGTGCCAGCAGTTTAACGGAGGGGGCTGAAGCTTTCTTT. The encoded protein is CASSLTEGAEAFF.

Details on this clone: A read error may produce the germline difference seen at one junction end. This chain connects TRBV7-8 to TRBJ2-5; 8 nucleotides align to TRBD2. CDR3 length: 15 residues. In germline, CDR1 is SGHVS, CDR2 FQNEAQ. CDR3 DNA sequence: TGTGCCAGCAGCGTAGCGGGGACCCGCCAAGAGACCCAGTACTTC. Translating gives CASSVAGTRQETQYF.